The clone carrying this T cell receptor beta chain was observed a few times. What it binds is unknown. This record comes from a study of beta chain features in type 1 diabetes. The study's findings and limits: Within each of all four CD4+ subsets, Type 1 diabetes patients had TCRB CDR3s that were moderately but significantly shorter.

CDR1 SNHLY and CDR2 FYNNEI come from the germline V gene. The length of the CDR3 is 13 residues. V was trimmed by 7 bases and J by 7 bases, leaving 11 bases between them. Reverse transcription of all isolated RNA meant that expressed TCRB transcripts were sequenced. This table comes from immunoSEQ multiplex PCR, and its TCRdb copy is limited to in-frame clones, with some not included. The table includes some 250,000 clones, approximately 11% detected once. The specimen sequenced was naive CD4+ T cells from blood. This sequence originates from a young man with type 1 diabetes. V usage is TRBV2 and J usage is TRBJ1-6; D unresolved. The CDR3 DNA follows: TGTGCCAGCACGGACTCGGGGAATTCACCCCTCCACTTT. Protein: CASTDSGNSPLHF.